This entry concerns a single T cell receptor beta chain. This sample is part of a study of blood T cell repertoires in COVID-19. Study background: Samples of COVID-19 (acute and convalescent) were obtained from the United States, Italy and Spain. PBMCs, B-cell-depleted T cells, or T cells provided the cDNA or gDNA that made up the material.

Original data processing: Reference gene primer amplification gave nucleated cell count estimates. Assay: immunoSEQ multiplex PCR; the TCRdb copy retains only in-frame clones and omits some. That table supplies the V and J calls and clone size; D and trimming were determined from the DNA. The data show 200,000 to 300,000 clones, 70% to 85% seen once. Germline V gives CDR1 SQVTM, CDR2 ANQGSEA. The germline V and J ends were trimmed by 1 base and 5 bases, with 9 bases remaining between them. The CDR3 contains 13 residues. The clonotype originates from an elderly woman with acute or convalescent COVID-19. Material for sequencing was peripheral blood. The genes are TRBV29-1 and TRBJ2-1; D may be TRBD2 (6 bases). CDR3: CSVEAGTHNEQFF. DNA of the CDR3: TGCAGCGTTGAAGCGGGGACTCACAATGAGCAGTTCTTC.